This T cell receptor beta chain was sequenced for a study of cytomegalovirus exposure and HLA in healthy donors. Study background: Earlier findings included some 120 million unique TCR beta sequences obtained from about 179 million T cells.

With V trimmed by 6 bases and J by 4 bases, 6 bases remained unmatched. The CDR3 contains 15 residues. CDR1 MGHRA and CDR2 YSYEKL come from the germline V gene. Use of 60 Vbeta and 13 Jbeta primers characterized the PCR. Using immunoSEQ multiplex PCR, the repertoire was profiled, and TCRdb retains in-frame clones only, with some absent. Its table records roughly 64,000 clones. The receptor was derived from a woman aged 18-35 years in good health and CMV-seronegative. The chain joins TRBV4-1 to TRBJ2-1; TRBD2 aligns across 10 bases. Material for sequencing was PBMCs. As DNA, the CDR3 is TGCGCCAGCAGGCCTCTAGCGGGAGATTACAATGAGCAGTTCTTC. This sequence encodes CASRPLAGDYNEQFF.